This TCR beta chain was observed in a study of graft-versus-host responses after intestinal transplantation. In the study overall: All recipients were given anti-thymocyte globulin induction, and tacrolimus and steroids were then administered for around three years.

Repertoires were generated with immunoSEQ multiplex PCR, while TCRdb's copy carries only in-frame clones and drops some. Of some 110,000 clones in the sample, more than 80% are singletons; the top ten hold approximately 0.25%. CDR3 size: 14 residues. CDR1 LNHDA and CDR2 SQIVND come from the germline V gene (reference sequence). V was cut by 5 bases and J by 6 bases, with 16 bases left in between. Of note for this clone: Its antigen is not known.

Study-wide findings and caveats: In recipient marrow, GvH clones were found, and some appeared first in ileum or blood. Allografts of one patient group, those with graft-donor T cell macrochimerism, had high graft-versus-host to host-versus-graft clonal ratios.

This sequence joins TRBV19 and TRBJ1-1; D is undetermined. This clonotype was sampled from a human donor who was the organ donor for an intestinal transplant. Sample: unstimulated CD4+ T cells sorted from spleen or lymph node cells, taken before transplant. CDR3 DNA sequence: TGTGCCAGTAGTTTATCCCGGGTCGGGTCTGAAGCTTTCTTT. This gives the protein CASSLSRVGSEAFF.